The 14 T cell receptor beta chains in this list originate from one sample, sequenced in a study of T cell changes during pregnancy in multiple sclerosis. Produced via immunoSEQ multiplex PCR; TCRdb's table is partial and in-frame only. In the table there are about 84,000 clones, 94% of which are singletons. The input for sequencing was peripheral blood, taken in the second trimester of pregnancy. These receptors came from a female donor in good health, enrolled as a control in a pregnancy study.

This chain connects TRBV2 to TRBJ2-5; weak D call: TRBD1 (7 bases). The germline V and J ends were trimmed by 1 base and 5 bases, with 14 bases remaining between them. This CDR3 region has 15 residues. The germline V gene has CDR1 SNHLY and CDR2 FYNNEI. In nucleotides, the CDR3 is TGTGCCAGCAGTGAAGATCAGGGGGGCTTGGAGACCCAGTACTTC. Its protein is CASSEDQGGLETQYF.

The V gene is TRBV2, the J gene TRBJ2-1, with TRBD2 identical over 11 bases. J lost 6 bases, V lost 7 bases, and 8 bases had no gene match. Germline CDR1 is SNHLY and CDR2 is FYNNEI. The CDR3 has 15 amino acids. CDR3 loop: CASNLAGGLPNEQFF. The DNA for the CDR3 is TGTGCCAGCAACCTAGCGGGAGGTCTCCCCAATGAGCAGTTCTTC.

The chain uses TRBV29-1 and TRBJ2-1; no definite D call. V was clipped by 0 bases and J by 0 bases, with 12 bases between them. Germline values: CDR1 SQVTM, CDR2 ANQGSEA. The CDR3 spans 16 residues. The CDR3 here is CSVEDPSYSSYNEQFF. CDR3 nucleotide sequence: TGCAGCGTTGAAGACCCCTCGTATAGCTCCTACAATGAGCAGTTCTTC.

CDR3 sequence: CSVGAVYNEQFF. CDR3 nucleotides: TGCAGCGTTGGGGCAGTCTACAATGAGCAGTTCTTC. The chain is built from TRBV29-1 and TRBJ2-1; D unresolved. Germline-derived CDR1 and CDR2 are SQVTM and ANQGSEA. The CDR3 extends over 12 amino acids. V was trimmed by 4 bases and J by 3 bases, leaving 7 bases between them.

J is TRBJ1-5 and V is TRBV4-1, with 8 positions matching TRBD1. The CDR3 covers 14 residues. Germline V CDR1 and CDR2: MGHRA, YSYEKL. The V and J ends lost 4 bases and 2 bases, in that order; junction bases with no gene match: 1. CDR3 DNA: TGCGCCAGCAGCCCGGACAGGGGCAATCAGCCCCAGCATTTT. Its protein product is CASSPDRGNQPQHF.

This chain connects TRBV28 to TRBJ2-2; D is possibly TRBD2 (6 bases). The CDR3 runs to 14 residues. Per the germline V gene, CDR1 is MDHEN and CDR2 is SYDVKM. V was trimmed by 6 bases and J by 6 bases, leaving 14 bases between them. The CDR3 DNA follows: TGTGCCAGCAGAGACGAGGGGACTGCCGGGGAGCTGTTTTTT. This gives the protein CASRDEGTAGELFF.

V is TRBV4-1 and J is TRBJ2-2; 8 positions match TRBD1. V dropped 4 bases and J dropped 6; count of bases not matched to a gene: 7. Germline CDR1 and CDR2: MGHRA and YSYEKL. There are 15 residues in the CDR3. CDR3 bases: TGCGCCAGCAGCCTCCCGGGACAGGATCCCGGGGAGCTGTTTTTT. It specifies CASSLPGQDPGELFF.

The rearrangement joins TRBV5-1 to TRBJ1-3; TRBD1 agrees at 7 bases. This CDR3 comprises 14 residues. V shed 1 base, J shed 8 bases, and the junction held 6 bases outside the gene matches. Per germline, CDR1 SGHRS and CDR2 YFSETQ. CDR3 sequence (DNA): TGCGCCAGCAGCTTGTGGGGGACAGCGGACACCATATATTTT. As protein: CASSLWGTADTIYF.

This clone was seen only a few times. This CDR3 is CASSLSGFPEDTQYF. CDR3 nucleotide sequence: TGTGCCAGCAGTTTATCTGGTTTCCCGGAGGATACGCAGTATTTT. V is TRBV27 and J is TRBJ2-3; D is ambiguous. This CDR3 is 15 amino acids long. Germline CDR1 MNHEY, CDR2 SMNVEV (reference sequence). The V gene lost 0 bases and the J gene lost 6 bases, with 13 bases spanning the gap.

In this sample, this clone turned up once. This chain connects TRBV27 to TRBJ2-7; D not certain. The V and J ends lost 3 bases and 1 base respectively, with 7 bases between them. There are 13 residues in the CDR3. CDR1 is MNHEY and CDR2 is SMNVEV in the germline V gene (reference sequence). CDR3 nucleotides: TGTGCCAGCAGTTTTGGCCAGTCCTACGAGCAGTACTTC. This encodes CASSFGQSYEQYF.

The chain combines TRBV5-6 with TRBJ2-7; 8 nucleotides agree with TRBD1. Trimming cost V 7 bases and J 1 base; bases outside gene matches: 7. This CDR3 is built from 14 residues. From germline, CDR1 is SGHDT and CDR2 YYEEEE. In DNA, the CDR3 is TGTGCCAGCCTCCGGCAGGGGGCTTCCTACGAGCAGTACTTC. As protein: CASLRQGASYEQYF.

The chain has TRBV7-9 and TRBJ2-5; D unresolved. Germline CDR1 is SEHNR and CDR2 is FQNEAQ (reference sequence). The CDR3 runs 13 residues. Trimming removed 4 bases from V and 5 bases from J, with 11 bases in between. CDR3 in DNA: TGTGCCAGCAGCTCGACTTCATGGGAGACCCAGTACTTC. Residues: CASSSTSWETQYF.

This chain connects TRBV5-1 to TRBJ2-1; possible D gene TRBD1, 6 bases. The germline V and J ends were trimmed by 7 bases and 6 bases, with 14 bases remaining between them. The germline CDR1 and CDR2 sequences are SGHRS and YFSETQ. This CDR3 comprises 13 residues. The CDR3 DNA sequence: TGCGCCAGCTCCCGGACAGCCGGCAATGAGCAGTTCTTC. Residues: CASSRTAGNEQFF.

A single count supports this clone. CDR3 DNA: TGCGCCAGCAGCTTGGACACGGGGTCTGTTAGCTACACCTTC. Its protein is CASSLDTGSVSYTF. V is TRBV5-1 and J is TRBJ1-2; D gene ambiguous. The V and J ends lost 0 bases and 9 bases respectively, with 15 bases between them. Germline CDR1 and CDR2: SGHRS and YFSETQ. The CDR3 length is 14 residues.